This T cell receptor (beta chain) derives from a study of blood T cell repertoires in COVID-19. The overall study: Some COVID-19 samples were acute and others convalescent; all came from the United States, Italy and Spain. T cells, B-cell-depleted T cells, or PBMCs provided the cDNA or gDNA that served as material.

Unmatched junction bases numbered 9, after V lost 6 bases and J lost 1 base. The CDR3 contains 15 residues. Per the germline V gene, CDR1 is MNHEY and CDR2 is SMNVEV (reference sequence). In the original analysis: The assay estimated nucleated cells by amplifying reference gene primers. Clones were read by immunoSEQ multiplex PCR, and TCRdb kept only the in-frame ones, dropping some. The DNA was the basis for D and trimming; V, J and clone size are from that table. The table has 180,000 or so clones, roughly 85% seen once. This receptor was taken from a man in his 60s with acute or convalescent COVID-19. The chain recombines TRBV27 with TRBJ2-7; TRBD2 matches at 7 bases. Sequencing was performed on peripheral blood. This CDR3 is CASRREGPGSYEQYF. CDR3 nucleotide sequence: TGTGCCAGCAGGAGGGAGGGGCCTGGTTCCTACGAGCAGTACTTC.